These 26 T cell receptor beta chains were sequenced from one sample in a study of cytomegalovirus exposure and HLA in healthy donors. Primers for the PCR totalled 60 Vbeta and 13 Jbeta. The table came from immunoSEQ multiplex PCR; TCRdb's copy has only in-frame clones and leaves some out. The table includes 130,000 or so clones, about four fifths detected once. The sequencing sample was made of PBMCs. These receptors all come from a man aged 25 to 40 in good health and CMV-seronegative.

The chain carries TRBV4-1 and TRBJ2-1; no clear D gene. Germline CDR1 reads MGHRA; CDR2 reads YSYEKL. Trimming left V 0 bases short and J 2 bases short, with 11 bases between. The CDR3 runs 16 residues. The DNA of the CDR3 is TGCGCCAGCAGCCAAGATCCCGGCGGAACCTACAATGAGCAGTTCTTC. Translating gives CASSQDPGGTYNEQFF.

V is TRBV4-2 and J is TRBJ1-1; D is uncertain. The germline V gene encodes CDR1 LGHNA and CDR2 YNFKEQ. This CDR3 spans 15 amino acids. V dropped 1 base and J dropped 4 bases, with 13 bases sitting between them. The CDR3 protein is CASSQAQWEGTEAFF. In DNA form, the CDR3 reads TGTGCCAGCAGCCAAGCTCAGTGGGAGGGCACTGAAGCTTTCTTT.

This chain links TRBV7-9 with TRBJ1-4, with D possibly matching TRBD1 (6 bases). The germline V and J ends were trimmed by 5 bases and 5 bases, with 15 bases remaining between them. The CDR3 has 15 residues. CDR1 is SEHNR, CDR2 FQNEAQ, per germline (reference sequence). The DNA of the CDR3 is TGTGCCAGCAGCCCCAAACAGGGTCCCAATGAAAAACTGTTTTTT. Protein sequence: CASSPKQGPNEKLFF.

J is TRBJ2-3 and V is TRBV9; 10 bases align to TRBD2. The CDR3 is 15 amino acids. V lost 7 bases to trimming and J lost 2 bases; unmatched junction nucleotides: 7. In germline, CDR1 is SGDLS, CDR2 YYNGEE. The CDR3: CASGSSGRATDTQYF. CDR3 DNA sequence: TGTGCCAGCGGATCCAGCGGGAGGGCCACAGATACGCAGTATTTT.

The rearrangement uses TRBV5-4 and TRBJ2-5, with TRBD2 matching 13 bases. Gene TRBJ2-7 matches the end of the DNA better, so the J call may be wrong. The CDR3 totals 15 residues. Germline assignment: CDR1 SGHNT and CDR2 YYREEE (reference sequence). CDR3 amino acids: CASSSGTSGAYEQYF. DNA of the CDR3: TGTGCCAGCAGCTCAGGGACTAGCGGGGCCTACGAGCAGTACTTC.

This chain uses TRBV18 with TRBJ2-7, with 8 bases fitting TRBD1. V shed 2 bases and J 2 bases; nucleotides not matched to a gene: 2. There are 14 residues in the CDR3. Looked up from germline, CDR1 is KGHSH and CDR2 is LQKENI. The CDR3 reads CASSPWGQAYEQYF. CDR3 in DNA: TGTGCCAGCTCACCATGGGGACAGGCCTACGAGCAGTACTTC.

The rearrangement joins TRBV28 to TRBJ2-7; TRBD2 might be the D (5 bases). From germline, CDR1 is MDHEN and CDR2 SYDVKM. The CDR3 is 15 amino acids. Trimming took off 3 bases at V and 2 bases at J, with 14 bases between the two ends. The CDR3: CASSLERATTYEQYF. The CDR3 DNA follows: TGTGCCAGCAGTTTGGAGAGGGCCACCACCTACGAGCAGTACTTC.

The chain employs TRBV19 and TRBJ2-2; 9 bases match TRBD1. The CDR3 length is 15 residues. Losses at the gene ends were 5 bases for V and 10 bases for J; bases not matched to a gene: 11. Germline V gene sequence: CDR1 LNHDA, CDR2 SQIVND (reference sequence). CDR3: CASSPRDRDPSELFF. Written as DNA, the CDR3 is TGTGCCAGTAGTCCCCGGGACAGGGACCCGTCGGAGCTGTTTTTT.

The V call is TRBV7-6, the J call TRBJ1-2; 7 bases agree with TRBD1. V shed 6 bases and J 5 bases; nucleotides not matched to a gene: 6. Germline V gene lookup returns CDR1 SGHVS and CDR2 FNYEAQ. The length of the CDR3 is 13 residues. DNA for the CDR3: TGTGCCAGCAGTCCCCCAGGGGGGTATGGCTACACCTTC. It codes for CASSPPGGYGYTF.

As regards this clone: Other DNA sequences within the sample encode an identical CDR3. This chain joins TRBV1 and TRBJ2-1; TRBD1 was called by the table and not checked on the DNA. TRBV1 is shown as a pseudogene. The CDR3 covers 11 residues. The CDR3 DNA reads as TGTACCAGCAGGCAGAACAATGAGCAGTTCTTC. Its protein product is CTSRQNNEQFF.

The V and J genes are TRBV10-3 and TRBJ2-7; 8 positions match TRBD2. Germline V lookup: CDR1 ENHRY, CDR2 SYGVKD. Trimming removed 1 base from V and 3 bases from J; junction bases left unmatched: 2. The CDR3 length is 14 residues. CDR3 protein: CAISEWGTSYEQYF. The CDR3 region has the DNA TGTGCCATCAGTGAGTGGGGGACTAGCTACGAGCAGTACTTC.

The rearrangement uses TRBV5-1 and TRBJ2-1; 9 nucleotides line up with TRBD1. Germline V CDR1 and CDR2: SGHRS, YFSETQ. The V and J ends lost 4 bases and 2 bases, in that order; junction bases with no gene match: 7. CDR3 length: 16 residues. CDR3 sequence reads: CASSPHGTGPYNEQFF. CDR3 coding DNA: TGCGCCAGCAGCCCCCACGGGACAGGGCCCTACAATGAGCAGTTCTTC.

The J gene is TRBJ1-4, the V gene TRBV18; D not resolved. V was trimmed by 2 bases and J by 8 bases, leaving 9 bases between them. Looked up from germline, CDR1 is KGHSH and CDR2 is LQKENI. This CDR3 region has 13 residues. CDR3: CASSPNTGEKLFF. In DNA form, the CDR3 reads TGTGCCAGCTCACCAAATACGGGAGAAAAACTGTTTTTT.

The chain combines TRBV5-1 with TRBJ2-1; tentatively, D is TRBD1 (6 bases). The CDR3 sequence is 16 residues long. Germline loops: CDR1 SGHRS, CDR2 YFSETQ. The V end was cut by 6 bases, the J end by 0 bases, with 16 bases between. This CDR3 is CASIQGGPGSYNEQFF. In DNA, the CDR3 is TGCGCCAGCATCCAAGGGGGACCAGGCTCCTACAATGAGCAGTTCTTC.

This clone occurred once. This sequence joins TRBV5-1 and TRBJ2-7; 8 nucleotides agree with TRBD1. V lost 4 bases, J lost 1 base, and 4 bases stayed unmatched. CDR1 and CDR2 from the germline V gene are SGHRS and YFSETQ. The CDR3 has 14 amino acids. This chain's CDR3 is CASSTRQGSYEQYF. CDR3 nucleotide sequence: TGCGCCAGCAGCACCCGACAGGGGTCCTACGAGCAGTACTTC.

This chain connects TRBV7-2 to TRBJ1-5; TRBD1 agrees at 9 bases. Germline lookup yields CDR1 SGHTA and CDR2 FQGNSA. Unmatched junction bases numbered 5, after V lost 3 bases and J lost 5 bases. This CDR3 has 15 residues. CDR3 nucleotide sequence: TGTGCCAGCAGCTTTTCATGGACAGGGGATCAGCCCCAGCATTTT. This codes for CASSFSWTGDQPQHF.

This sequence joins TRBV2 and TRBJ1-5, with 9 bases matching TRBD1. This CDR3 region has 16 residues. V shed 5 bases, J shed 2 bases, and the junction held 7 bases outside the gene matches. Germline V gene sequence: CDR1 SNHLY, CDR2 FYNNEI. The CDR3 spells CASSYRGPEGNQPQHF. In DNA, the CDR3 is TGTGCCAGCAGTTACAGGGGGCCGGAGGGCAATCAGCCCCAGCATTTT.

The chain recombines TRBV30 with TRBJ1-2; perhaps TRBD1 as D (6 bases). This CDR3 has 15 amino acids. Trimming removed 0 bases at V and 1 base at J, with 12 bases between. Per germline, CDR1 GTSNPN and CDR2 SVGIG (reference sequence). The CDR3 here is CAWSVAGDCNYGYTF. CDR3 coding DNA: TGTGCCTGGAGTGTAGCAGGGGATTGTAACTATGGCTACACCTTC.

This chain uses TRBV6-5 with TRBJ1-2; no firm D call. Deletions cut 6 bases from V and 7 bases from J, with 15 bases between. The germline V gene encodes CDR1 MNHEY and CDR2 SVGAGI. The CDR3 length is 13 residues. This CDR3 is CASRPSRSGGYTF. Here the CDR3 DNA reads TGTGCCAGCAGGCCCTCGCGGAGCGGTGGCTACACCTTC.

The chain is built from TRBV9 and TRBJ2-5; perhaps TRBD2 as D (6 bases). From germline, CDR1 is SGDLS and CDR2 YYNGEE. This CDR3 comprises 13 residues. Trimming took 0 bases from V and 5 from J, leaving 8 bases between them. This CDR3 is CASSVGGVETQYF. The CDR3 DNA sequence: TGTGCCAGCAGCGTAGGCGGGGTGGAGACCCAGTACTTC.

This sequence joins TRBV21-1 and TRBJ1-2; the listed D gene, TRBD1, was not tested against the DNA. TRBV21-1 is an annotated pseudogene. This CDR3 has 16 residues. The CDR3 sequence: CASSKGETGACYGYTF. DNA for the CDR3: TGTGCCAGCAGCAAAGGGGAAACAGGGGCTTGCTATGGCTACACCTTC.

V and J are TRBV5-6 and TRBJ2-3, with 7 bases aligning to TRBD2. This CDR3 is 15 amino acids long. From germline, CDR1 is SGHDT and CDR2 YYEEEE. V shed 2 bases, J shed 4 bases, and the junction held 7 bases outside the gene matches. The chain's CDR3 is CASSFGLVFSDTQYF. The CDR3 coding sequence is TGTGCCAGCAGCTTTGGACTAGTTTTCTCAGATACGCAGTATTTT.

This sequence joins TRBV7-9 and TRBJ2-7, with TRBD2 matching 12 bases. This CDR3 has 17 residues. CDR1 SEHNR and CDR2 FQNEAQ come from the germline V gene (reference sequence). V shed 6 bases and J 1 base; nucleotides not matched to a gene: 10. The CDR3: CASRPTSGGSRSYEQYF. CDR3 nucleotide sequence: TGTGCCAGCAGACCCACTAGCGGGGGGAGTAGATCCTACGAGCAGTACTTC. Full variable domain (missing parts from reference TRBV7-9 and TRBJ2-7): DTGVSQNPRHKITKRGQNVTFRCDPISEHNRLYWYRQTLGQGPEFLTYFQNEAQLEKSRLLSDRFSAERPKGSFSTLEIQRTEQGDSAMYLCASRPTSGGSRSYEQYFGPGTRLTVT.

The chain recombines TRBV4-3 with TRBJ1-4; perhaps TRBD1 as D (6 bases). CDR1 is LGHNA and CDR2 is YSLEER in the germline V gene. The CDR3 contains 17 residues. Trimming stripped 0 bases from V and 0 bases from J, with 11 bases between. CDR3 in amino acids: CASSQDSTGATNEKLFF. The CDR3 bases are TGCGCCAGCAGCCAAGACTCGACAGGCGCAACTAATGAAAAACTGTTTTTT.

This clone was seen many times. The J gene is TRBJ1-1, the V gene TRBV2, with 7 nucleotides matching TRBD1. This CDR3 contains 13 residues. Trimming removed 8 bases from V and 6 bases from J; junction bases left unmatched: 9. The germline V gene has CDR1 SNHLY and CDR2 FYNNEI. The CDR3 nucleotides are TGTGCCAGCTTGCGACAGGGCAGCTCTGAAGCTTTCTTT. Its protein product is CASLRQGSSEAFF.

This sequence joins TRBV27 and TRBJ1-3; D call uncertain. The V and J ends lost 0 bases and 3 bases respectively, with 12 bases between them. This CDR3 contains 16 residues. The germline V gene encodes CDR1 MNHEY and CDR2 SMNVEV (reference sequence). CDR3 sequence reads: CASSLSSIPYGNTIYF. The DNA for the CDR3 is TGTGCCAGCAGTTTATCGAGTATCCCGTATGGAAACACCATATATTTT.